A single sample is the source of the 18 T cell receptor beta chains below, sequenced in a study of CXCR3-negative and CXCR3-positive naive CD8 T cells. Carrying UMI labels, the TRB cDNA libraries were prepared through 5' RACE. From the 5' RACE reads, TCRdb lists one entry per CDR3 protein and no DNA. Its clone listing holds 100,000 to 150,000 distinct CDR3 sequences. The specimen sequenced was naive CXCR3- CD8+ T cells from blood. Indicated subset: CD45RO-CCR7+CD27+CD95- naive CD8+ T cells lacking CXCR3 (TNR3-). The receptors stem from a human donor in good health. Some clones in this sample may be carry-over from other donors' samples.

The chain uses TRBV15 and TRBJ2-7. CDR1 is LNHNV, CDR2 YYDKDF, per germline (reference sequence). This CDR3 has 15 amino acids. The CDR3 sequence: CATSRDSFASYEQYF.

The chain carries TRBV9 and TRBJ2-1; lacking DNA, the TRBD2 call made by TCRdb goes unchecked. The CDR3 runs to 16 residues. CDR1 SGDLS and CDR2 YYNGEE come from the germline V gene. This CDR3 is CASSSGGLAGRDEQFF.

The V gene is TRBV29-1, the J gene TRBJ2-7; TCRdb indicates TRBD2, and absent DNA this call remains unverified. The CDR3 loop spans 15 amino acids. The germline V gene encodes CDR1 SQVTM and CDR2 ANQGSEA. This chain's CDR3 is CSVVEASGNSYEQYF.

The CDR3 region is CASTPGGSYNEQFF. The V gene is TRBV9, the J gene TRBJ2-1. The CDR3 has 14 residues. Germline V CDR1 and CDR2: SGDLS, YYNGEE.

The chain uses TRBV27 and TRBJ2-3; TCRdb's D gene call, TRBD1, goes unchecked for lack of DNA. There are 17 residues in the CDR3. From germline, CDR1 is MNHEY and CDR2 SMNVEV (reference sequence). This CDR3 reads CASSLSGQGSITDTQYF.

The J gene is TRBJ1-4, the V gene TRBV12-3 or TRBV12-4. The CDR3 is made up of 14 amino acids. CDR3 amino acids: CASSSAQIGEKLFF.

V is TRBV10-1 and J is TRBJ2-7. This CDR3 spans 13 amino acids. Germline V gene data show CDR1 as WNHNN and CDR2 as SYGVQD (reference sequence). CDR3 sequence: CASSESWDYEQYF.

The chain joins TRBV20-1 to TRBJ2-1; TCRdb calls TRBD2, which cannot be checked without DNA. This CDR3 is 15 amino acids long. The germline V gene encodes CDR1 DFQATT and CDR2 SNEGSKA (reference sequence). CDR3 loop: CSASPSGRAWHEQFF.

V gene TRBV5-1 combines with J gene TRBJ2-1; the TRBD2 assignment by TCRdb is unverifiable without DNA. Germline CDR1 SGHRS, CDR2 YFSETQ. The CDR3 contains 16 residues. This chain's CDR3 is CASSLLGLAAYNEQFF.

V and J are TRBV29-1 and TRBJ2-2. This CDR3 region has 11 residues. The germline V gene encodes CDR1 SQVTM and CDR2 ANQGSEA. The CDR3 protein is CSVERSGELFF.

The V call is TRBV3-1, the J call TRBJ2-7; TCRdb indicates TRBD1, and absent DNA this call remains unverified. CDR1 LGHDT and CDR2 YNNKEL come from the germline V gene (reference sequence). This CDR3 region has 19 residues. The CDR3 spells CASSPKPGQGSPRSYEQYF.

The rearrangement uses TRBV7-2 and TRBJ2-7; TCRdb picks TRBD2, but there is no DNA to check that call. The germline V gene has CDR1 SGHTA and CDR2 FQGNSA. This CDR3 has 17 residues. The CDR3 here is CASSLEVFSPSGGVQYF.

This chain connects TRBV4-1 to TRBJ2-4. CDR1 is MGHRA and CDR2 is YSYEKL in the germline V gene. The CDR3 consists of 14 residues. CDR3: CASSQGPAKNIQYF.

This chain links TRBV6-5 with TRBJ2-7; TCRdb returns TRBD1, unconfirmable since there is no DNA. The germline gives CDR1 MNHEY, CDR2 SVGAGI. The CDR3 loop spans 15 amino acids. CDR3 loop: CASSYDRTFSYEQYF.

CDR3 sequence: CASTVRTSGNNEQFF. The chain joins TRBV7-8 to TRBJ2-1; lacking DNA, the TRBD2 call made by TCRdb goes unchecked. The germline CDR1 and CDR2 sequences are SGHVS and FQNEAQ. The CDR3 totals 15 residues.

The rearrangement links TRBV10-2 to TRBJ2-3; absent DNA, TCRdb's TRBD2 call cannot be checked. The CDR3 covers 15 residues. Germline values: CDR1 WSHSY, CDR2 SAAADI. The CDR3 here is CASSSTLGAPDTQYF.

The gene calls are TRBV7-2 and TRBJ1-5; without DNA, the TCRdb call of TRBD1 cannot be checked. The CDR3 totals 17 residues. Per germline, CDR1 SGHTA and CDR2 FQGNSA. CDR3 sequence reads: CASSFALDRLSNQPQHF.

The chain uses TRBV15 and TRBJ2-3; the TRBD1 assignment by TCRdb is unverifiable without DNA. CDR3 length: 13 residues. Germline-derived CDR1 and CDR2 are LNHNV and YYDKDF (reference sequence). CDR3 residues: CATGRDYTDTQYF.